These 27 T cell receptor beta chains share one sample of origin, sequenced in a study of T cells in Graves' hyperthyroidism and ophthalmopathy. Amplification of TCR beta CDR3 regions was performed using RNA transcripts as template. Primed by the HTBI set, a first-round RT-PCR was run on the TCR CDR3. TCRdb processed the multiplex PCR reads anew with MiXCR; each CDR3 protein has one entry. The sample has almost 600,000 distinct CDR3 sequences, around 13% seen once. The specimen sequenced was blood. These receptors were collected from a woman in her twenties or thirties with Graves' hyperthyroidism that later progressed to Graves' ophthalmopathy.

In its sample, this clonotype was seen many times. This chain links TRBV13 with TRBJ1-1; possible D gene TRBD1, 6 bases. The germline V gene encodes CDR1 PRHDT and CDR2 FYEKMQ (reference sequence). The CDR3 consists of 15 residues. V was trimmed by 5 bases and J by 0 bases, leaving 13 bases between them. CDR3 in DNA: TGTGCCAGCAGCCCGCGACAGGCGATGAACACTGAAGCTTTCTTT. This translates into CASSPRQAMNTEAFF.

In nucleotides, the CDR3 is TGTGCCAGCAGGCATCTCTCCACTAGCGGGAGTTACAATGAGCAGTTCTTC. Protein product: CASRHLSTSGSYNEQFF. The chain recombines TRBV6-1 with TRBJ2-1; 11 bases are a match to TRBD2. CDR1 is MNHNS, CDR2 SASEGT, per germline. The junction had 11 bases not matched to a gene; V was cut back by 6 bases and J by 4 bases. The CDR3 runs 17 residues.

Worth noting for this clonotype: One end of the junction fails to match germline, which may point to a read error. The genes are TRBV12-3 or TRBV12-4 and TRBJ2-3, with 7 bases that match TRBD2. The CDR3 is 16 amino acids. Written as DNA, the CDR3 is TGTGCCAGCAGTTTAGGCGCTAGCGGCCCCACAGATATGCAGTATTTT. It specifies CASSLGASGPTDMQYF.

This clonotype was picked up many times. The chain is built from TRBV28 and TRBJ1-4; D is unclear. The CDR3 runs to 12 residues. Germline loops: CDR1 MDHEN, CDR2 SYDVKM. V was clipped by 8 bases and J by 7 bases, with 11 bases between them. The CDR3 nucleotides are TGTGCCAGCGGGCTTGTTGGTGAAAAACTGTTTTTT. Translated: CASGLVGEKLFF.

This clonotype was recorded at least ten times. The chain employs TRBV5-5 and TRBJ1-1; D not resolved. Germline values: CDR1 SGHKS, CDR2 YYEKEE (reference sequence). CDR3 size: 14 residues. Trimming removed 3 bases from V and 1 base from J, with 10 bases in between. The CDR3 spells CASSYPDGNTEAFF. CDR3 nucleotide sequence: TGTGCCAGCAGCTACCCGGACGGGAACACTGAAGCTTTCTTT.

The V and J genes are TRBV10-2 and TRBJ2-1; weak D call: TRBD2 (6 bases). Trimming stripped 6 bases from V and 5 bases from J, with 14 bases between. Per germline, CDR1 WSHSY and CDR2 SAAADI. This CDR3 region has 14 residues. The CDR3 sequence is CASRDRRDHNEQFF. The CDR3 region has the DNA TGCGCCAGCAGGGACCGGCGGGACCACAATGAGCAGTTCTTC.

This clonotype was found many times. The rearrangement links TRBV12-3 or TRBV12-4 to TRBJ2-7; D gene ambiguous. The CDR3 length is 13 residues. V lost 3 bases to trimming and J lost 1 base, with 7 bases between them. The CDR3 nucleotides read TGTGCCAGCAGTTTCGGACGGTCCTACGAGCAGTACTTC. Encoded protein: CASSFGRSYEQYF.

This clonotype was counted between two and nine times. The rearrangement links TRBV29-1 to TRBJ2-1; D possibly corresponds to TRBD1 (5 bases). Trimming took off 4 bases at V and 9 bases at J, with 19 bases between the two ends. The CDR3 length is 14 residues. Germline assignment: CDR1 SQVTM and CDR2 ANQGSEA. CDR3 sequence reads: CSVVNWTKVGEQFF. In DNA, the CDR3 is TGCAGCGTTGTTAATTGGACAAAGGTTGGTGAGCAGTTCTTC.

This clonotype was counted ten times or more. This sequence joins TRBV2 and TRBJ2-1; 7 nucleotides match TRBD2. V trimming: 6 bases; J trimming: 9 bases; junction bases outside the gene matches: 11. The CDR3 is 14 amino acids. Germline CDR1 reads SNHLY; CDR2 reads FYNNEI. The CDR3 sequence is CASRGDYPSIEQFF. CDR3 coding DNA: TGTGCCAGCAGGGGGGACTATCCTTCCATTGAGCAGTTCTTC.

This clonotype was found many times. This rearrangement joins TRBV11-2 to TRBJ1-3; TRBD1 is a possible D gene (5 bases). From germline, CDR1 is SGHAT and CDR2 FQNNGV. The CDR3 consists of 14 residues. Trimming took 1 base from V and 2 from J, leaving 6 bases between them. CDR3 sequence reads: CASSLAGTGNTIYF. The CDR3 coding sequence is TGTGCCAGCAGCTTAGCAGGGACTGGAAACACCATATATTTT.

The chain uses TRBV27 and TRBJ2-7; D may be TRBD1 (5 bases). Trimming stripped 5 bases from V and 3 bases from J, with 11 bases between. The CDR3 has 13 residues. Germline lookup yields CDR1 MNHEY and CDR2 SMNVEV (reference sequence). DNA for the CDR3: TGTGCCAGCAGTCCTTGGACACTCTACGAGCAGTACTTC. The encoded protein is CASSPWTLYEQYF.

The chain recombines TRBV19 with TRBJ2-2; a possible D gene is TRBD2 (5 bases). V was shortened by 1 base and J by 5 bases, with 14 bases between the two germline ends. CDR1 is LNHDA and CDR2 is SQIVND in the germline V gene (reference sequence). The CDR3 runs to 16 residues. The CDR3, as DNA: TGTGCCAGTAGTATAGCGGCCGGGAAAGGGACCGGGGAGCTGTTTTTT. Encoded protein: CASSIAAGKGTGELFF.

This clonotype was observed many times. The chain links TRBV11-1 to TRBJ2-7; a weak D match, TRBD2 (6 bases). Trimming took 3 bases from V and 6 from J, leaving 15 bases between them. The CDR3 is 14 amino acids. CDR1 SGHAT and CDR2 FQDESV come from the germline V gene (reference sequence). As DNA, the CDR3 is TGTGCCAGCAGCTTGGTAGGGAGGACGATCGAGCAGTACTTC. Translating gives CASSLVGRTIEQYF.

This clonotype was seen ten or more times. The chain recombines TRBV7-2 with TRBJ1-1; the D gene is possibly TRBD1 (6 bases). The CDR3 has 14 residues. CDR1 SGHTA and CDR2 FQGNSA come from the germline V gene. The V end lost 5 bases, the J end lost 4 bases, and 14 bases lay between the germline ends. Here the CDR3 DNA reads TGTGCCAGCAGCGGATACAGGGCGGGCACTGAAGCTTTCTTT. It encodes CASSGYRAGTEAFF.

This clonotype was found many times. The chain recombines TRBV5-1 with TRBJ1-4; TRBD1 matches at 8 bases. The CDR3 has 15 residues. V lost 1 base and J lost 7; bases outside the gene matches: 6. The V gene's germline CDR1 is SGHRS and CDR2 YFSETQ. The CDR3 nucleotides read TGCGCCAGCAGCTTGCTGGCAGGGGGCAGTGAAAAACTGTTTTTT. It encodes CASSLLAGGSEKLFF.

At least ten counts were recorded for this clonotype. The chain employs TRBV12-5 and TRBJ2-7; 9 positions match TRBD2. The V and J ends lost 3 bases and 0 bases, in that order; junction bases with no gene match: 3. The length of the CDR3 is 15 residues. Germline CDR1 and CDR2: LGHNT and FRNRAP. The CDR3 DNA reads as TGTGCTAGTGGTTTTAGGACTAGCGACTCCTACGAGCAGTACTTC. Translated, it gives CASGFRTSDSYEQYF. The complete variable domain, with remaining parts taken from reference TRBV12-5 and TRBJ2-7, reads DARVTQTPRHKVTEMGQEVTMRCQPILGHNTVFWYRQTMMQGLELLAYFRNRAPLDDSGMPKDRFSAEMPDATLATLKIQPSEPRDSAVYFCASGFRTSDSYEQYFGPGTRLTVT.

This clonotype was counted at least ten times. The V gene is TRBV18, the J gene TRBJ1-2, with a tentative D call TRBD1 (5 bases). In germline, CDR1 is KGHSH, CDR2 LQKENI. Deletions cut 0 bases from V and 6 bases from J, with 11 bases between. The CDR3 runs 14 residues. CDR3 sequence (DNA): TGTGCCAGCTCACCACCAAAGGGGACTAATGGCTACACCTTC. Translation: CASSPPKGTNGYTF.

As concerns this clonotype: Here the CDR3 omits its conserved ending phenylalanine or tryptophan, so a read error is the likely source. The rearrangement uses TRBV18 and TRBJ1-5; D gene unclear. V was trimmed by 3 bases and J by 2 bases, leaving 2 bases between them. This CDR3 region has 12 residues. CDR1 is KGHSH, CDR2 LQKENI, per germline. CDR3 sequence: CASSPGNQPQHL. The CDR3 DNA reads as TGTGCCAGCTCACCGGGCAATCAGCCCCAGCATCTT.

This clonotype was observed at least ten times. V and J are TRBV6-2 or TRBV6-3 and TRBJ2-7; 7 bases are a match to TRBD1. Per germline, CDR1 MNHEY and CDR2 SVGEGT. Trimming took 6 bases from V and 3 from J; bases not matched to a gene: 11. The CDR3 sequence is 15 residues long. The DNA of the CDR3 is TGTGCCAGCAGCACCCCGACAGGGAAGGTCTACGAGCAGTACTTC. Protein sequence: CASSTPTGKVYEQYF.

This clonotype was picked up many times. The chain employs TRBV28 and TRBJ1-1; a possible D gene is TRBD1 (5 bases). V gave up 5 bases and J gave up 8 bases, with 6 bases separating them. The CDR3 totals 10 residues. CDR1 is MDHEN, CDR2 SYDVKM, per germline. The CDR3 reads CASSGQEAFF. CDR3 bases: TGTGCCAGCAGTGGACAAGAAGCTTTCTTT.

This clonotype was seen only a few times. The V call is TRBV9, the J call TRBJ1-4; D is possibly TRBD1 (6 bases). The CDR3 is made up of 14 amino acids. Germline loops: CDR1 SGDLS, CDR2 YYNGEE. V was trimmed by 4 bases and J by 6 bases, leaving 13 bases between them. The CDR3 loop reads CASSLSSGDEKLFF. The CDR3 region has the DNA TGTGCCAGCAGCTTAAGCTCAGGGGATGAAAAACTGTTTTTT.

A word on this clonotype: A read error may explain this, as a much larger clone is one base away. The genes are TRBV2 and TRBJ1-1; D is unclear. The CDR3 covers 12 residues. Trimming removed 9 bases from V and 7 bases from J, with 15 bases in between. Germline V CDR1 and CDR2: SNHLY, FYNNEI. The CDR3 DNA follows: TGTGCCAGAAGCCGAGGCGTTAGTGAAGCTTTCTTT. It encodes CARSRGVSEAFF.

The chain has TRBV29-1 and TRBJ2-7, with TRBD1 identical over 7 bases. In germline, CDR1 is SQVTM, CDR2 ANQGSEA. CDR3 length: 12 residues. J was trimmed by 6 bases and V by 5 bases; bases with no gene match: 7. The CDR3 sequence is CSVRDSLPEQYF. CDR3 DNA sequence: TGCAGCGTTAGGGACAGTCTTCCCGAGCAGTACTTC.

There are many counts of this clonotype. This chain links TRBV2 with TRBJ2-4; D possibly matches TRBD1 or TRBD2 (5 bases each). CDR1 is SNHLY, CDR2 FYNNEI, per germline. The V end was cut by 6 bases, the J end by 6 bases, with 15 bases between. This CDR3 comprises 14 residues. This chain's CDR3 is CASRTGSDRNIQYF. The CDR3 DNA reads as TGTGCCAGCAGAACGGGGTCAGACAGAAACATTCAGTACTTC. Variable domain in full (rest from reference TRBV2 and TRBJ2-4): EPEVTQTPSHQVTQMGQEVILRCVPISNHLYFYWYRQILGQKVEFLVSFYNNEISEKSEIFDDQFSVERPDGSNFTLKIRSTKLEDSAMYFCASRTGSDRNIQYFGAGTRLSVL.

The chain has TRBV11-1 and TRBJ2-7; no definite D call. The V gene's germline CDR1 is SGHAT and CDR2 FQDESV (reference sequence). V was trimmed by 5 bases and J by 4 bases, leaving 9 bases between them. CDR3 size: 12 residues. CDR3 in amino acids: CASSDGYYEQYF. The CDR3 DNA sequence: TGTGCCAGCAGCGACGGCTATTACGAGCAGTACTTC.

This clonotype was observed a few times. The V call is TRBV10-3, the J call TRBJ2-2; 8 bases map to TRBD2. CDR1 ENHRY and CDR2 SYGVKD come from the germline V gene. The CDR3 has 14 residues. The trim removed 7 bases at V and 5 bases at J, leaving 6 bases unmatched. The CDR3 DNA follows: TGTGCCATCACGCGTCGGGAGGGAACCGGGGAGCTGTTTTTT. Its protein is CAITRREGTGELFF.

This chain joins TRBV12-3 or TRBV12-4 and TRBJ1-2; the match to TRBD1 covers 7 bases. The CDR3 spans 12 residues. Trimming cost V 3 bases and J 10 bases; bases outside gene matches: 5. The CDR3 loop reads CASSFPGQLYTF. As DNA, the CDR3 is TGTGCCAGCAGTTTCCCGGGACAGCTCTACACCTTC.